This record concerns one T cell receptor (beta chain) sequence. Clones were sequenced by immunoSEQ multiplex PCR, and TCRdb holds only the in-frame ones, with some missing. This sample has over 350,000 clones, with around 93% found just once. This entry comes from a study of shared T cell receptors in the human thymus. The CDR3 is 13 amino acids. The junction had 7 bases not matched to a gene; V was cut back by 6 bases and J by 8 bases. In germline, CDR1 is MNHEY, CDR2 SVGAGI. What was sequenced was thymocytes. The J gene is TRBJ2-1, the V gene TRBV6-5; 7 nucleotides agree with TRBD1. This TCR came from a human donor. CDR3 nucleotides: TGTGCCAGCAGAAACAGGGGAGACGATGAGCAGTTCTTC. This codes for CASRNRGDDEQFF.